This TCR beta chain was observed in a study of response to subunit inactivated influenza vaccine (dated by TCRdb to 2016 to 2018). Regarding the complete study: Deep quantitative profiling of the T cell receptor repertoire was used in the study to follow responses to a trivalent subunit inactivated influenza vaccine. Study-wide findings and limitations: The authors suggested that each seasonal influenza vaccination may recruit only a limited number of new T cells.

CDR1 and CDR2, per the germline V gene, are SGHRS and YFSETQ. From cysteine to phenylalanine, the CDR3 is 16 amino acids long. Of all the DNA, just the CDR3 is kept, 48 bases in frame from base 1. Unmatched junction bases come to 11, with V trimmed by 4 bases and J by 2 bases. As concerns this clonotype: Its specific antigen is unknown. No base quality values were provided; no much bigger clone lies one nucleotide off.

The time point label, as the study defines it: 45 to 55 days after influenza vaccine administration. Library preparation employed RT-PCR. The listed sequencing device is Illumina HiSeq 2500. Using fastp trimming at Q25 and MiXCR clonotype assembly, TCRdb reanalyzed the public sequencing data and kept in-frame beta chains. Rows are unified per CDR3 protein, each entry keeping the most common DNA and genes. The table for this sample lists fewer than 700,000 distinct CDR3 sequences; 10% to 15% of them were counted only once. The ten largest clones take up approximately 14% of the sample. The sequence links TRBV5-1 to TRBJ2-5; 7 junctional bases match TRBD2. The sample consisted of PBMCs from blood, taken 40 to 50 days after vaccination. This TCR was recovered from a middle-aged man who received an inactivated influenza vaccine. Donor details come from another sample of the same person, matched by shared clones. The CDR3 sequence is CASSQPGGGRQETQYF. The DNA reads TGCGCCAGCAGCCAGCCCGGAGGCGGGAGACAAGAGACCCAGTACTTC.